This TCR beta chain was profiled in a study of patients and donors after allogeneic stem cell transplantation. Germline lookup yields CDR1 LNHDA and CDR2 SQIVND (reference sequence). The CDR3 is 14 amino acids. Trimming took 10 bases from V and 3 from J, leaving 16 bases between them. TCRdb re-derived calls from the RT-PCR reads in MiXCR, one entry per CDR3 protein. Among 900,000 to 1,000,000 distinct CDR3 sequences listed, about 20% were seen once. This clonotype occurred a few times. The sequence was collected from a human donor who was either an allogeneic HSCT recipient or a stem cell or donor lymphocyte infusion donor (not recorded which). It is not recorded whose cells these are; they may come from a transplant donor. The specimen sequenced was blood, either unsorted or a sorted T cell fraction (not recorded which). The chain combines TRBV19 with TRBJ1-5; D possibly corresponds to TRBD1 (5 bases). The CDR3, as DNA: TGTGCCACTAATTCGGGGGTCCCCAATCAGCCCCAGCATTTT. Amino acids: CATNSGVPNQPQHF.